Listed below are T cell receptor beta chains from one sample, sequenced in a study of long-term antiretroviral therapy in people with HIV. The data were produced by immunoSEQ multiplex PCR, yet TCRdb's version contains in-frame clones alone and is incomplete. This sample has more than 15,000 clones, with roughly nine tenths found just once. Sequencing was performed on unsorted PBMCs, taken 0.6 years after starting antiretroviral therapy. These receptors originate from a woman between 40 and 50 years old with HIV. CDR3s include the opening cysteine and the closing phenylalanine or tryptophan. A D gene is named only where the DNA matches it firmly. Where a row states a size, it is once, few, many or the class of an expanded clone; other rows omit it.

length	V	J	size	D	CDR3	DNA
14	TRBV5-8	TRBJ2-2	-	-	CASSLYWNTGELFF	TGTGCCAGCAGCTTGTATTGGAACACCGGGGAGCTGTTTTTT
18	TRBV4-1	TRBJ1-5	-	TRBD1	CASSQEATGGLLGQPQHF	TGCGCCAGCAGCCAAGAGGCGACAGGGGGCCTCCTTGGTCAGCCCCAGCATTTT
12	TRBV6-5	TRBJ2-5	-	-	CASSSSAETQYF	TGTGCCAGCAGTTCCTCAGCGGAGACCCAGTACTTC
16	TRBV5-5	TRBJ2-3	-	-	CASSLAGVGGTDTQYF	TGTGCCAGCAGCTTGGCCGGGGTAGGGGGCACAGATACGCAGTATTTT
14	TRBV30	TRBJ1-5	-	-	CAWSVTGTNQPQHF	TGTGCCTGGAGTGTAACAGGGACCAATCAGCCCCAGCATTTT
12	TRBV19	TRBJ1-2	-	-	CASSDRLYGYTF	TGTGCCAGCAGCGACAGGCTCTATGGCTACACCTTC
15	TRBV27	TRBJ2-1	-	TRBD2	CASSLTSGSYNEQFF	TGTGCCAGCAGTTTGACTAGCGGATCTTACAATGAGCAGTTCTTC
16	TRBV4-3	TRBJ2-5	-	-	CASSQDRGWGQETQYF	TGCGCCAGCAGCCAAGATCGAGGGTGGGGGCAAGAGACCCAGTACTTC
15	TRBV13	TRBJ2-2	-	TRBD2	CASRRGLAGTGELFF	TGTGCCAGCCGTAGGGGACTAGCGGGGACCGGGGAGCTGTTTTTT
15	TRBV6-5	TRBJ1-2	few	TRBD1	CASSYLRGRDYGYTF	TGTGCCAGCAGTTACCTCAGGGGGCGAGACTATGGCTACACCTTC
17	TRBV5-1	TRBJ2-1	-	TRBD2	CASSPRTSGGAYNEQFF	TGCGCCAGCAGCCCAAGGACTAGCGGGGGGGCCTACAATGAGCAGTTCTTC
16	TRBV7-2	TRBJ1-4	-	TRBD1	CASSFRPGQGDEKLFF	TGTGCCAGCAGCTTCCGCCCGGGACAGGGGGATGAAAAACTGTTTTTT
16	TRBV15	TRBJ2-1	once	TRBD2	CATGGTSGGARNEQFF	TGTGCCACCGGCGGGACTAGCGGGGGGGCCCGGAATGAGCAGTTCTTC
13	TRBV19	TRBJ1-1	-	-	CASSSWGVDEAFF	TGTGCCAGTAGTTCGTGGGGAGTTGATGAAGCTTTCTTT
16	TRBV5-4	TRBJ2-7	-	-	CASSLDPGPSSYEQYF	TGTGCCAGCAGCTTGGATCCGGGCCCCTCCTCCTACGAGCAGTACTTC
16	TRBV30	TRBJ1-2	-	TRBD1	CAWSVGMGQGRFGYTF	TGTGCCTGGAGTGTAGGTATGGGACAGGGTCGTTTTGGCTACACCTTC
15	TRBV18	TRBJ2-7	once	-	CASSPHGGGRHEQYF	TGTGCCAGCTCACCCCATGGAGGGGGGCGGCACGAGCAGTACTTC
16	TRBV2	TRBJ2-5	-	TRBD2	CASRATSGGTLETQYF	TGTGCCAGCAGAGCAACTAGCGGGGGGACTCTAGAGACCCAGTACTTC
13	TRBV9	TRBJ2-7	-	-	CASSVGLADEQYF	TGTGCCAGCAGCGTAGGGCTGGCTGACGAGCAGTACTTC
15	TRBV4-3	TRBJ2-7	-	-	CASSQDKRGPYEQYF	TGCGCCAGCAGCCAAGATAAAAGGGGCCCGTACGAGCAGTACTTC
13	TRBV7-3	TRBJ1-2	once	-	CASSPGTNYGYTF	TGTGCCAGCAGCCCTGGGACTAACTATGGCTACACCTTC
14	TRBV28	TRBJ2-7	-	-	CASSFNTNRVLEYF	TGTGCCAGCAGTTTCAATACGAACAGGGTACTTGAGTACTTC
15	TRBV5-1	TRBJ2-7	-	-	CASSPLTTKKYEQYF	TGCGCCAGCAGCCCACTCACAACGAAGAAATACGAGCAGTACTTC
13	TRBV7-9	TRBJ1-1	-	TRBD1	CASSGTEATEAFF	TGTGCCAGCAGCGGGACAGAGGCGACTGAAGCTTTCTTT
11	TRBV6-6	TRBJ2-2	-	-	CASSRRGELFF	TGTGCCAGCAGTAGGAGAGGGGAGCTGTTTTTT
12	TRBV2	TRBJ2-5	-	-	CASTVSQETQYF	TGTGCCAGCACGGTGAGCCAAGAGACCCAGTACTTC
17	TRBV10-2	TRBJ1-1	-	-	CASSDSFRLGVNTEAFF	TGCGCCAGCAGTGACTCCTTCCGGTTGGGGGTGAACACTGAAGCTTTCTTT
14	TRBV9	TRBJ1-5	-	TRBD1	CASSPTGENQPQHF	TGTGCCAGCAGCCCTACAGGGGAGAATCAGCCCCAGCATTTT
14	TRBV7-2	TRBJ1-1	-	TRBD1	CASSLQTGDTEAFF	TGTGCCAGCAGCTTACAGACAGGGGACACTGAAGCTTTCTTT
13	TRBV9	TRBJ1-2	-	-	CASSDLTNYGYTF	TGTGCCAGCAGTGACCTTACCAACTACGGCTACACCTTC
14	TRBV6-1	TRBJ1-4	once	-	CASSTGTTNEKLFF	TGTGCCAGCAGCACAGGGACAACTAATGAAAAACTGTTTTTT
13	TRBV6-5	TRBJ2-2	-	-	CASRGVGTGELFF	TGTGCCAGCAGGGGAGTGGGCACCGGGGAGCTGTTTTTT
15	TRBV5-6	TRBJ1-2	few	TRBD1	CASSLGRQGPHGYTF	TGTGCCAGCAGCTTGGGTCGACAGGGACCGCATGGCTACACCTTC
16	TRBV6-5	TRBJ2-1	-	-	CASSYSILASYNEQFF	TGTGCCAGCAGTTACTCGATACTAGCCTCCTACAATGAGCAGTTCTTC
16	TRBV4-3	TRBJ1-1	large	-	CASSQDVAAGDTEAFF	TGCGCCAGCAGCCAAGATGTGGCAGCGGGAGATACTGAAGCTTTCTTT
15	TRBV7-3	TRBJ1-2	-	TRBD1	CASSLTGQGHYGYTF	TGTGCCAGCAGCTTAACCGGACAGGGCCACTATGGCTACACCTTC
14	TRBV9	TRBJ1-1	-	-	CASSVTPKNTEAFF	TGTGCCAGCAGCGTGACCCCTAAAAACACTGAAGCTTTCTTT